This TCR beta chain was found in a study of CD8 T cells in ankylosing spondylitis. Molecular-barcoded quantitative 5'-RACE produced these TCR beta libraries. TCRdb passed the 5' RACE reads through MiXCR, listing each CDR3 protein once. The sample lists approximately 440,000 distinct CDR3 sequences, roughly 15% occurring once. About this clonotype itself: Its antigen is currently unknown.

Study observations and caveats: Peripheral blood held disease-linked clones only at relatively low frequency, and these were CD8+. The authors reported significant enrichment of disease-linked clones in matched ankylosing spondylitis synovial fluid. Previously reported in reactive arthritis synovial fluid and blood were some of the motif variants. Blood from ankylosing spondylitis patients appeared to carry a characteristic eight-variant TCR beta motif.

This clonotype was obtained from a male donor with ankylosing spondylitis. The specimen was blood, either unsorted or a sorted T cell fraction (not recorded which).

This CDR3 is CASSEERGGFNEQFF. The CDR3 nucleotides read TGCGCCAGCAGTGAGGAGCGGGGGGGGTTCAATGAGCAGTTCTTC. J is TRBJ2-1 and V is TRBV10-1; 10 nucleotides match TRBD2. J gave up 6 bases and V 2 bases, and 4 bases lay outside the gene matches. Germline assignment: CDR1 WNHNN and CDR2 SYGVQD (reference sequence). The CDR3 consists of 15 residues.